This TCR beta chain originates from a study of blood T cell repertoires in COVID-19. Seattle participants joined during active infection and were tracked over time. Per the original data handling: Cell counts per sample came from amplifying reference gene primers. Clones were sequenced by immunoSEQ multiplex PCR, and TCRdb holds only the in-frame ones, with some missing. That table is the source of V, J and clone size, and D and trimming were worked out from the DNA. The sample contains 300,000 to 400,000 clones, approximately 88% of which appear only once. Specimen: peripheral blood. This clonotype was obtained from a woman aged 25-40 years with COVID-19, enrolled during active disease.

This chain's CDR3 is CASSPPSPGGTDTQYF. The DNA of the CDR3 is TGTGCCAGCAGCCCTCCGTCCCCGGGGGGCACAGATACGCAGTATTTT. The chain has TRBV7-9 and TRBJ2-3, with D possibly being TRBD2 (6 bases). Germline V lookup: CDR1 SEHNR, CDR2 FQNEAQ (reference sequence). Between the trimmed V and J ends, which lost 5 bases and 1 base, there was a span of 16 bases. This CDR3 has 16 residues.